The 24 T cell receptor beta chains in this list originate from one sample, sequenced in a study of response to subunit inactivated influenza vaccine. TCRdb re-called the RT-PCR reads through MiXCR, storing one row per CDR3 protein. The sample lists some 850,000 distinct CDR3 sequences, less than 20% occurring once. Sequencing used PBMCs from blood, obtained 5 days after vaccination. The receptor source for this set is a man aged 50-59 years who received an inactivated influenza vaccine.

This CDR3 reads CASSPRPTNTEAFF. The CDR3, as DNA: TGTGCCAGCAGCCCGCGACCCACGAACACTGAAGCTTTCTTT. The V gene is TRBV5-5, the J gene TRBJ1-1; no definite D call. The germline V and J ends were trimmed by 4 bases and 1 base, with 11 bases remaining between them. The CDR3 is made up of 14 amino acids. Germline assignment: CDR1 SGHKS and CDR2 YYEKEE (reference sequence). Full variable domain (rest looked up from reference TRBV5-5 and TRBJ1-1): DAGVTQSPTHLIKTRGQQVTLRCSPISGHKSVSWYQQVLGQGPQFIFQYYEKEERGRGNFPDRFSARQFPNYSSELNVNALLLGDSALYLCASSPRPTNTEAFFGQGTRLTVV.

V and J are TRBV7-2 and TRBJ2-5; 9 nucleotides line up with TRBD2. Germline assignment: CDR1 SGHTA and CDR2 FQGNSA. CDR3 length equals 15 residues. V lost 5 bases, J lost 2 bases, and 6 bases stayed unmatched. The chain's CDR3 is CASSKGLAAQETQYF. The CDR3 nucleotides read TGTGCCAGCAGCAAGGGACTAGCAGCACAAGAGACCCAGTACTTC. Based on the CDR3 plus reference TRBV7-2 and TRBJ2-5, the full variable domain is GAGVSQSPSNKVTEKGKDVELRCDPISGHTALYWYRQSLGQGLEFLIYFQGNSAPDKSGLPSDRFSAERTGGSVSTLTIQRTQQEDSAVYLCASSKGLAAQETQYFGPGTRLLVL.

The V call is TRBV15, the J call TRBJ2-1; 11 bases match TRBD2. The trim removed 1 base at V and 7 bases at J, leaving 6 bases unmatched. This CDR3 contains 16 residues. Germline CDR1 is LNHNV and CDR2 is YYDKDF (reference sequence). The CDR3 nucleotides are TGTGCCACCAGCAGAGTCACTAGCGGGAGCGTGAATGAGCAGTTCTTC. Translation gives CATSRVTSGSVNEQFF. Complete variable domain (other parts from reference TRBV15 and TRBJ2-1): DAMVIQNPRYQVTQFGKPVTLSCSQTLNHNVMYWYQQKSSQAPKLLFHYYDKDFNNEADTPDNFQSRRPNTSFCFLDIRSPGLGDTAMYLCATSRVTSGSVNEQFFGPGTRLTVL.

This clonotype was observed at least ten times. V usage is TRBV10-3 and J usage is TRBJ2-1; 11 positions agree with TRBD2. The V segment lost 10 bases and the J segment 5 bases; nucleotides outside the gene matches: 10. The length of the CDR3 is 15 residues. CDR1 and CDR2 (germline): ENHRY, SYGVKD. Here the CDR3 DNA reads TGTGCCACCTTGGGTAGCGGGAGGGCCGACAATGAGCAGTTCTTC. This encodes CATLGSGRADNEQFF.

The chain links TRBV7-3 to TRBJ1-2; 7 bases are shared with TRBD1. Germline V CDR1 and CDR2: SGHTA, FQGTGA. The length of the CDR3 is 15 residues. The V gene end was trimmed by 0 bases and the J gene end by 8 bases; junction bases not matched to a gene: 9. The chain's CDR3 is CASSLTPGDRRGYTF. The CDR3, as DNA: TGTGCCAGCAGCTTAACACCTGGGGACAGAAGGGGCTACACCTTC.

V usage is TRBV5-1 and J usage is TRBJ1-1; D gene ambiguous. Germline V gives CDR1 SGHRS, CDR2 YFSETQ. CDR3 size: 12 residues. V was trimmed by 5 bases and J by 3 bases, leaving 8 bases between them. The CDR3 loop is CASRSSYTEAFF. In DNA form, the CDR3 reads TGCGCCAGCAGATCCTCCTACACTGAAGCTTTCTTT.

The chain joins TRBV12-3 or TRBV12-4 to TRBJ1-2; no firm D call. The CDR3 is made up of 13 amino acids. V was pared by 3 bases and J by 7 bases, with 12 bases between. This chain's CDR3 is CASSFRGYGGYTF. Written as DNA, the CDR3 is TGTGCCAGCAGTTTCCGGGGATATGGTGGCTACACCTTC.

The chain is built from TRBV12-3 or TRBV12-4 and TRBJ1-5; TRBD1 is a possible D gene (5 bases). CDR3 length: 13 residues. Trimming stripped 7 bases from V and 5 bases from J, with 12 bases between. This chain's CDR3 is CASTSGFYQPQHF. The CDR3 coding sequence is TGTGCCAGCACCTCAGGGTTTTATCAGCCCCAGCATTTT.

The chain joins TRBV12-3 or TRBV12-4 to TRBJ1-1, with TRBD1 as a possible D gene (5 bases). The V end lost 7 bases, the J end lost 5 bases, and 11 bases lay between the germline ends. The CDR3 extends over 12 amino acids. CDR3 amino acids: CASTSGFTEAFF. Written as DNA, the CDR3 is TGTGCCAGCACTTCAGGGTTTACTGAAGCTTTCTTT.

The chain has TRBV7-8 and TRBJ2-1; 7 bases line up with TRBD2. The length of the CDR3 is 18 residues. The V segment lost 1 base and the J segment 0 bases; nucleotides outside the gene matches: 9. CDR1 is SGHVS and CDR2 is FQNEAQ in the germline V gene. The CDR3 DNA sequence: TGTGCCAGCAGCTTAGTATCCTCAGCGGGGTACTCCTACAATGAGCAGTTCTTC. Its protein product is CASSLVSSAGYSYNEQFF.

This clonotype has only a few counts. This sequence joins TRBV2 and TRBJ1-6; 7 nucleotides align to TRBD1. Trimming cost V 6 bases and J 7 bases; bases outside gene matches: 9. The CDR3 has 15 residues. Germline lookup yields CDR1 SNHLY and CDR2 FYNNEI. The CDR3 loop reads CASRRGQNTNSPLHF. Written as DNA, the CDR3 is TGTGCCAGCAGGAGGGGACAGAACACGAATTCACCCCTCCACTTT.

A remark on this clonotype: This may stem from a read error, because a much larger clone lies one nucleotide away. The chain carries TRBV5-1 and TRBJ2-2; D is unclear. Germline CDR1 is SGHRS and CDR2 is YFSETQ. The CDR3 has 12 amino acids. DNA for the CDR3: TGCGCCAGGAGCTTGTTCGACGGGGAGCTGTTTTTT. Its protein is CARSLFDGELFF.

This sequence joins TRBV6-5 and TRBJ2-7, with D possibly being TRBD2 (7 bases). Trimming removed 0 bases at V and 12 bases at J, with 12 bases between. CDR1 and CDR2 from the germline V gene are MNHEY and SVGAGI. This CDR3 has 12 residues. This CDR3 is CASSYSGGRLYF. The CDR3 DNA reads TGTGCCAGCAGTTACTCCGGGGGGCGGCTGTACTTC.

This clonotype came up a few times. The CDR3 nucleotides read TGCAGTGCTCGAGGCGGGACCAATGAGCAGTTCTTC. This gives the protein CSARGGTNEQFF. The chain recombines TRBV20-1 with TRBJ2-1, with TRBD2 as a possible D gene (6 bases). The CDR3 spans 12 residues. The V end was cut by 5 bases, the J end by 6 bases, with 11 bases between. Germline V gene lookup returns CDR1 DFQATT and CDR2 SNEGSKA (reference sequence).

This clonotype was counted only a few times. The chain couples TRBV7-3 to TRBJ2-1, with D possibly being TRBD2 (5 bases). Germline V CDR1 and CDR2: SGHTA, FQGTGA. V gave up 0 bases and J gave up 10 bases, with 10 bases separating them. This CDR3 region has 13 residues. In nucleotides, the CDR3 is TGTGCCAGCAGCTTAACTACTAGTCAGGAGCAGTTCTTC. The encoded protein is CASSLTTSQEQFF.

The rearrangement links TRBV20-1 to TRBJ2-5; D is unresolved. CDR3 length equals 12 residues. Trimming removed 6 bases at V and 7 bases at J, with 15 bases between. Germline V gene data show CDR1 as DFQATT and CDR2 as SNEGSKA (reference sequence). CDR3 loop: CSAWPAPGTQYF. The CDR3 coding sequence is TGCAGTGCCTGGCCGGCGCCGGGGACCCAGTACTTC.

The J gene is TRBJ2-1, the V gene TRBV15, with 9 bases matching TRBD2. V was clipped by 2 bases and J by 8 bases; unmatched bases: 10. Germline assignment: CDR1 LNHNV and CDR2 YYDKDF (reference sequence). There are 16 residues in the CDR3. CDR3: CATSRPLGLAFHEQFF. The DNA of the CDR3 is TGTGCCACCAGCAGACCGTTGGGACTAGCTTTCCATGAGCAGTTCTTC.

CDR3 amino acids: CSATGTGGSYEQYF. Written as DNA, the CDR3 is TGCAGTGCTACCGGGACAGGGGGTTCCTACGAGCAGTACTTC. The rearrangement joins TRBV20-1 to TRBJ2-7, with 11 nucleotides matching TRBD1. CDR3 size: 14 residues. Unmatched junction bases numbered 3, after V lost 4 bases and J lost 1 base. Germline V gene lookup returns CDR1 DFQATT and CDR2 SNEGSKA (reference sequence).

The rearrangement joins TRBV7-2 to TRBJ2-7, with D possibly being TRBD1 (6 bases). The CDR3 covers 14 residues. V was pared by 6 bases and J by 2 bases, with 14 bases between. Germline CDR1 is SGHTA and CDR2 is FQGNSA. CDR3 residues: CASRAGTYTYEQYF. The CDR3 bases are TGTGCCAGCAGGGCCGGGACATACACCTACGAGCAGTACTTC.

This clonotype was seen a few times. The rearrangement links TRBV12-3 or TRBV12-4 to TRBJ2-2; 9 bases align to TRBD2. V was pared by 6 bases and J by 5 bases, with 13 bases of the junction left unmatched. This CDR3 is built from 17 residues. CDR3 nucleotides: TGTGCCAGCAGCTTTCATAGCGGGGGCAAAAGAACCGGGGAGCTGTTTTTT. This encodes CASSFHSGGKRTGELFF.

This clonotype was counted a few times. The V gene is TRBV5-1, the J gene TRBJ2-1; a weak D match, TRBD2 (5 bases). The germline gives CDR1 SGHRS, CDR2 YFSETQ. V gave up 4 bases and J gave up 0 bases, with 23 bases separating them. There are 19 residues in the CDR3. In DNA form, the CDR3 reads TGCGCCAGCAGCCGCATGGGAGTAGCTGGTACTAGCTCCTACAATGAGCAGTTCTTC. Amino acids: CASSRMGVAGTSSYNEQFF.

This clonotype was seen only a few times. The rearrangement links TRBV29-1 to TRBJ2-3, with D possibly being TRBD1 (5 bases). The CDR3 length is 15 residues. V lost 7 bases and J 5 bases, leaving 22 bases between the germline ends. From germline, CDR1 is SQVTM and CDR2 ANQGSEA. DNA for the CDR3: TGCAGCGCCTCGGCAGGACAAACGAGAGGAGATACGCAGTATTTT. Its protein product is CSASAGQTRGDTQYF.

In its sample, this clonotype was seen a few times. The chain uses TRBV29-1 and TRBJ2-7, with TRBD1 identical over 9 bases. J gave up 7 bases and V 1 base, and 5 bases lay outside the gene matches. Per germline, CDR1 SQVTM and CDR2 ANQGSEA. The CDR3 covers 13 residues. In DNA, the CDR3 is TGCAGCGTTGAAGTTAACAGGGGGCTAGAGCAGTACTTC. Protein sequence: CSVEVNRGLEQYF.

This chain joins TRBV6-2 or TRBV6-3 and TRBJ2-7; 14 bases agree with TRBD2. The CDR3 is 15 amino acids. Germline loops: CDR1 MNHEY, CDR2 SVGEGT. J was trimmed by 5 bases and V by 7 bases; bases with no gene match: 7. The DNA of the CDR3 is TGTGCCAGCATCGAGGGACTAGCGGGAGTCGACGAGCAGTACTTC. Residues: CASIEGLAGVDEQYF.